This T cell receptor (beta chain) was retrieved from a study of CXCR3-negative and CXCR3-positive naive CD8 T cells. Points from the study as a whole: A higher hydrophobicity marked the TRB CDR3s of CXCR3-positive naive cells versus CXCR3-negative naive cells. With respect to TRBV-TRBJ usage, naive CXCR3-negative and CXCR3-positive cells were similar; memory differed. Cryopreserved PBMCs had partly decreased CXCR3 expression; fresh PBMCs were used in most assays. Naive subsets did not differ in surface CD5, and TRB CDR3 properties served to infer TCR strength.

Triplicate approximately 270,000-cell sorts were made of each CD8+ T cell subset. UMI-labeled 5' RACE yielded the TRB cDNA libraries. TCRdb reprocessed the 5' RACE reads, with one entry per CDR3 protein and no DNA. Its clone listing holds some 150,000 distinct CDR3 sequences. Details on this clonotype: Its specificity is unknown.

Germline CDR1 SGHDN, CDR2 FVKESK. CDR3 size: 14 residues. The sequence came from a human donor in good health. Some clones in this sample may be carry-over from other donors' samples. The V gene is TRBV14, the J gene TRBJ2-1; TCRdb's D call of TRBD2 is untestable without DNA. Sequenced sample: naive CXCR3+ CD8+ T cells from blood. Subset reported: CD45RO-CCR7+CD27+CD95- naive CD8+ T cells expressing CXCR3 (TNR3+). The CDR3 sequence is CASSQVLAGGEQFF.